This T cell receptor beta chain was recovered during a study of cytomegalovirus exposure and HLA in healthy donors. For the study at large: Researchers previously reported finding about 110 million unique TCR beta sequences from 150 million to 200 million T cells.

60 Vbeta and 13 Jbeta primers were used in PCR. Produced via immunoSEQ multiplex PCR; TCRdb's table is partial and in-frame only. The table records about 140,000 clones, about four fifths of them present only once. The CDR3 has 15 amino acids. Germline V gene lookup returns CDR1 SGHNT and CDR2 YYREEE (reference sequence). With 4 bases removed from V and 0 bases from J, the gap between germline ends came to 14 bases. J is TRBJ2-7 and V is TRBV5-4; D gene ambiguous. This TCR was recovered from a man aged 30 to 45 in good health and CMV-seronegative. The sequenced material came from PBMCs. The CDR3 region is CASSASSRSSYEQYF. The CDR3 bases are TGTGCCAGCAGCGCCAGCTCAAGGAGCTCCTACGAGCAGTACTTC.